The clone carrying this T cell receptor (beta chain) showed up many times. Its antigen is still unknown. The data stem from a study of CD8 T cells in ankylosing spondylitis. Study-level findings and limits: Earlier work had already found some motif variants in reactive arthritis synovial fluid and blood.

Quantitative 5'-RACE with molecular barcodes was used to make the TCR beta libraries. One entry per CDR3 protein, called by TCRdb with MiXCR from the 5' RACE reads. The sample has some 120,000 distinct CDR3 sequences, roughly 13% seen once. Trimming took 4 bases from V and 3 from J; bases not matched to a gene: 3. The germline gives CDR1 SGDLS, CDR2 YYNGEE. This CDR3 spans 13 amino acids. Sequenced: blood, either unsorted or a sorted T cell fraction (not recorded which). This sequence was found in a female donor with ankylosing spondylitis or in good health (not recorded which). This chain links TRBV9 with TRBJ1-1; 7 bases map to TRBD1. CDR3 amino acids: CASSRDSYTEAFF. In nucleotides, the CDR3 is TGTGCCAGCAGCCGGGACAGCTACACTGAAGCTTTCTTT.